The entry below describes one TCR beta chain. The target antigen is unknown. Trimming cost V 6 bases and J 5 bases, with 16 bases left between them. CDR3 length: 14 amino acids. Germline CDR1 and CDR2: MNHEY and SVGAGI. These data are taken from a study of beta chain features in type 1 diabetes. Background on the study: Across every sample, roughly 100 million sorted cells were examined in total.

What was sequenced were expressed TCRB transcripts, since all of the isolated RNA had been reverse transcribed. Method: immunoSEQ multiplex PCR; TCRdb's copy keeps in-frame clones and lacks some. The repertoire has 550,000 to 850,000 clones, about an eighth of them found once; the top ten carry 0.022%. Study-level findings and limits: Type 1 diabetes patients showed a moderate but significant shortening of TCRB CDR3s in all four CD4+ subsets. Junctions at VDJ sites from type 1 diabetes patients had fewer insertions and more deletions.

The receptor was derived from a man younger than 35 with type 1 diabetes. The material sequenced was naive CD4+ T cells from blood. The chain has TRBV6-5 and TRBJ2-5; no clear D. This chain's CDR3 is CASSENGRSETQYF. The CDR3 DNA reads TGTGCCAGCAGCGAGAACGGACGTTCGGAGACCCAGTACTTC.